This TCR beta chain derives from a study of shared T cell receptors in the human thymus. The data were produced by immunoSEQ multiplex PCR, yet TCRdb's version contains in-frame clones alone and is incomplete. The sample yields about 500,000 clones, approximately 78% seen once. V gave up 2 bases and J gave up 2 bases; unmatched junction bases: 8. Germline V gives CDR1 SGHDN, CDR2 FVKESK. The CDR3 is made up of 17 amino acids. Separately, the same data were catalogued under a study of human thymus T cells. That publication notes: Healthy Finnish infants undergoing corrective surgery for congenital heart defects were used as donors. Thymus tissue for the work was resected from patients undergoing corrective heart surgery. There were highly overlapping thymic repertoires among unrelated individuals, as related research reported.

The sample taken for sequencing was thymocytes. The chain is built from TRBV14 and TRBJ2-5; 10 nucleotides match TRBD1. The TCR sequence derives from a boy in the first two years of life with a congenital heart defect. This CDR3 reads CASSQPGQGRRQETQYF. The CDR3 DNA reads TGTGCCAGCAGCCAACCGGGACAGGGGCGAAGACAAGAGACCCAGTACTTC.